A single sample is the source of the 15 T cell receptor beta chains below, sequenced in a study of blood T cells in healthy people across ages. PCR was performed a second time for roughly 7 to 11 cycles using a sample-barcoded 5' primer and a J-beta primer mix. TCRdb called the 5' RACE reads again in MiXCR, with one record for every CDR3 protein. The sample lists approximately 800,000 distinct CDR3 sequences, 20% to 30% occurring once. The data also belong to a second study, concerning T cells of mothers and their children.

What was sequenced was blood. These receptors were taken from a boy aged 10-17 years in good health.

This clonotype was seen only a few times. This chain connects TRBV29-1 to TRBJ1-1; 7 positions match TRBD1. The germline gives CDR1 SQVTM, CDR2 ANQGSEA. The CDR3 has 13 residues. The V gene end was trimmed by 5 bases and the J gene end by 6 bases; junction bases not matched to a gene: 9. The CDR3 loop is CSVTKRGLSEAFF. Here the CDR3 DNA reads TGCAGCGTTACAAAGAGGGGGCTCTCTGAAGCTTTCTTT.

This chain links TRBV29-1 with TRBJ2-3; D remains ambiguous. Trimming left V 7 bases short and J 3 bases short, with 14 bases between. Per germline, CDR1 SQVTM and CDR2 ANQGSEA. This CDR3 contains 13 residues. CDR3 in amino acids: CSAAETITDTQYF. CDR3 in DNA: TGCAGCGCCGCCGAAACTATTACAGATACGCAGTATTTT.

CDR3 in amino acids: CASSSVENEKLFF. The CDR3 region has the DNA TGTGCCAGCAGTTCCGTAGAAAATGAAAAACTGTTTTTT. The chain uses TRBV27 and TRBJ1-4; D is unclear. The CDR3 runs to 13 residues. V lost 4 bases and J 5 bases, leaving 8 bases between the germline ends. Germline V gene sequence: CDR1 MNHEY, CDR2 SMNVEV (reference sequence).

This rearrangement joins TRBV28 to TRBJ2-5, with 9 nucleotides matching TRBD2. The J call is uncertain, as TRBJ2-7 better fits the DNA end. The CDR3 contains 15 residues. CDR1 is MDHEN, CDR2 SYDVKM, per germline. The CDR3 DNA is TGTGCCAGCAGGGAACTAGCGGGTATTTACTACGAGCAGTACTTC. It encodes CASRELAGIYYEQYF.

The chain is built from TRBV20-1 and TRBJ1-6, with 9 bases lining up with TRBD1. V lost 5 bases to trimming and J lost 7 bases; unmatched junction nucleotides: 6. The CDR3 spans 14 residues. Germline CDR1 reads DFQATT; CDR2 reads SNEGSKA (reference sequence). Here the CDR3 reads CSAVRDRVNSPLHF. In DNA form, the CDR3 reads TGCAGTGCTGTCCGGGACAGGGTCAATTCACCCCTCCACTTT.

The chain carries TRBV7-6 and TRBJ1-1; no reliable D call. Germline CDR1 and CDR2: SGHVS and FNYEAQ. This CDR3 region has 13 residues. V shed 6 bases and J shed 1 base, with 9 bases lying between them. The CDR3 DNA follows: TGTGCCAGCAGGGTGGATTCGAACACTGAAGCTTTCTTT. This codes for CASRVDSNTEAFF.

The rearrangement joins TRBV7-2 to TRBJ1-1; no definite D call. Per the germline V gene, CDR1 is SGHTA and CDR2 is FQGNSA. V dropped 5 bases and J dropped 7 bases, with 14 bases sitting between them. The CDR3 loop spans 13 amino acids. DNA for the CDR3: TGTGCCAGCAGCCCGAGCGGGAAGCATGAAGCTTTCTTT. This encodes CASSPSGKHEAFF.

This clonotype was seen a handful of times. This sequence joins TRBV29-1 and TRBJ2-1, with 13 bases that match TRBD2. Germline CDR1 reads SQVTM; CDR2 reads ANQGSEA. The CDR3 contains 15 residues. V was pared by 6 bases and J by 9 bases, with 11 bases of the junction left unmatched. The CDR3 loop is CSVTPTSGRYGEQFF. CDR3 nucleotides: TGCAGCGTGACCCCGACTAGCGGGAGGTACGGTGAGCAGTTCTTC.

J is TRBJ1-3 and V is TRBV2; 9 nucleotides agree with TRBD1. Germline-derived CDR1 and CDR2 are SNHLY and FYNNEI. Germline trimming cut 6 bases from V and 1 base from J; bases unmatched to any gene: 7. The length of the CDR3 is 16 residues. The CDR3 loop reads CASRRGQGASGNTIYF. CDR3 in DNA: TGTGCCAGCAGGAGGGGACAGGGCGCTTCTGGAAACACCATATATTTT.

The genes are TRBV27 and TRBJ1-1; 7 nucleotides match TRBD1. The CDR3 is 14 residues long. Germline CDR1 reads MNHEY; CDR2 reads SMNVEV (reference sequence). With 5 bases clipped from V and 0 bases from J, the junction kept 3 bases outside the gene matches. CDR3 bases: TGTGCCAGCAGTGATGGGACAGTGAACACTGAAGCTTTCTTT. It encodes CASSDGTVNTEAFF.

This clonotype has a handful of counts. The CDR3 sequence is CASSLRQEYTEAFF. As DNA, the CDR3 is TGTGCCAGCAGTTTACGACAGGAATACACTGAAGCTTTCTTT. The gene calls are TRBV12-3 or TRBV12-4 and TRBJ1-1; D possibly corresponds to TRBD1 (6 bases). The CDR3 consists of 14 residues. Between the trimmed V and J ends, which lost 2 bases and 3 bases, there was a span of 10 bases.

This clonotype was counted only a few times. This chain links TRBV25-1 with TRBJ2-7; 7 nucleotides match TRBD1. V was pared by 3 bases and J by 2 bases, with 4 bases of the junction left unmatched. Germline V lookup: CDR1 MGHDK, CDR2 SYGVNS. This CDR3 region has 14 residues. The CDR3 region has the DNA TGTGCCAGCAGTGAGACAGGGCACCCCTACGAGCAGTACTTC. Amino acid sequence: CASSETGHPYEQYF.

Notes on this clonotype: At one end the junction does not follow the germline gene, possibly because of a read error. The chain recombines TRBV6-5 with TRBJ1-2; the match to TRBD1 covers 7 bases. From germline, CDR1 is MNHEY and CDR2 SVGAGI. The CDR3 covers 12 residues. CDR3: CASQGGSDGHTF. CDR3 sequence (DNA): TGTGCCAGCCAGGGGGGTTCAGATGGCCACACCTTC.

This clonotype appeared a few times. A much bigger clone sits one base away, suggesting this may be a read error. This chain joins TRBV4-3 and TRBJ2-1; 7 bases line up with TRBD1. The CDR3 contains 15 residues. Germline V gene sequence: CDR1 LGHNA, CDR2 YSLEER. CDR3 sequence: CASSQAQGEYHEQLF. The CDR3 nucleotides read TGCGCCAGCAGCCAAGCTCAGGGGGAGTACCATGAGCAGCTCTTC.

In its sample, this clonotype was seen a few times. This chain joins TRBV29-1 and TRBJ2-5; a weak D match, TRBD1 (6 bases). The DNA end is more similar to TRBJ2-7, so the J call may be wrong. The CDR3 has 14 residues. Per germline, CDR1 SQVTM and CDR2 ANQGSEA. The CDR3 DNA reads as TGCAGCGTTGGAACCGGGACACTTTCCTACGAGCAGTACTTC. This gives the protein CSVGTGTLSYEQYF.